This TCR beta chain comes out of a study of OX40 agonist ivuxolimab in advanced cancers. Study background: Every 2 weeks, patients got intravenous ivuxolimab at one of six dose levels (0.01-10 mg/kg).

The method was immunoSEQ multiplex PCR; TCRdb's version includes in-frame clones alone and lacks a portion of them. The sample lists 50,000 to 60,000 clones; around 81% were seen once. Germline CDR1 MDHEN, CDR2 SYDVKM. The CDR3 length is 13 residues. The V gene lost 3 bases and the J gene lost 0 bases, with 3 bases spanning the gap. Study observations and caveats: With doses of 0.1-3.0 mg/kg, partial responders showed among the lowest clonal expansion.

This clone was seen just once. Its specificity is unknown. Possible read error: a much larger clone is one base away. The chain carries TRBV28 and TRBJ1-5; D is unclear. Sequences were derived from CD4+ or CD8+ T cells sorted from blood, sampled in a trial of the OX40 agonist ivuxolimab. This TCR came from an adult with an advanced solid tumor such as melanoma, head and neck, liver or kidney cancer. The CDR3 nucleotides are TGTGCCAGCAGTTTGGATAGCAATCAGCCCCAGCATTTT. It yields the protein CASSLDSNQPQHF.